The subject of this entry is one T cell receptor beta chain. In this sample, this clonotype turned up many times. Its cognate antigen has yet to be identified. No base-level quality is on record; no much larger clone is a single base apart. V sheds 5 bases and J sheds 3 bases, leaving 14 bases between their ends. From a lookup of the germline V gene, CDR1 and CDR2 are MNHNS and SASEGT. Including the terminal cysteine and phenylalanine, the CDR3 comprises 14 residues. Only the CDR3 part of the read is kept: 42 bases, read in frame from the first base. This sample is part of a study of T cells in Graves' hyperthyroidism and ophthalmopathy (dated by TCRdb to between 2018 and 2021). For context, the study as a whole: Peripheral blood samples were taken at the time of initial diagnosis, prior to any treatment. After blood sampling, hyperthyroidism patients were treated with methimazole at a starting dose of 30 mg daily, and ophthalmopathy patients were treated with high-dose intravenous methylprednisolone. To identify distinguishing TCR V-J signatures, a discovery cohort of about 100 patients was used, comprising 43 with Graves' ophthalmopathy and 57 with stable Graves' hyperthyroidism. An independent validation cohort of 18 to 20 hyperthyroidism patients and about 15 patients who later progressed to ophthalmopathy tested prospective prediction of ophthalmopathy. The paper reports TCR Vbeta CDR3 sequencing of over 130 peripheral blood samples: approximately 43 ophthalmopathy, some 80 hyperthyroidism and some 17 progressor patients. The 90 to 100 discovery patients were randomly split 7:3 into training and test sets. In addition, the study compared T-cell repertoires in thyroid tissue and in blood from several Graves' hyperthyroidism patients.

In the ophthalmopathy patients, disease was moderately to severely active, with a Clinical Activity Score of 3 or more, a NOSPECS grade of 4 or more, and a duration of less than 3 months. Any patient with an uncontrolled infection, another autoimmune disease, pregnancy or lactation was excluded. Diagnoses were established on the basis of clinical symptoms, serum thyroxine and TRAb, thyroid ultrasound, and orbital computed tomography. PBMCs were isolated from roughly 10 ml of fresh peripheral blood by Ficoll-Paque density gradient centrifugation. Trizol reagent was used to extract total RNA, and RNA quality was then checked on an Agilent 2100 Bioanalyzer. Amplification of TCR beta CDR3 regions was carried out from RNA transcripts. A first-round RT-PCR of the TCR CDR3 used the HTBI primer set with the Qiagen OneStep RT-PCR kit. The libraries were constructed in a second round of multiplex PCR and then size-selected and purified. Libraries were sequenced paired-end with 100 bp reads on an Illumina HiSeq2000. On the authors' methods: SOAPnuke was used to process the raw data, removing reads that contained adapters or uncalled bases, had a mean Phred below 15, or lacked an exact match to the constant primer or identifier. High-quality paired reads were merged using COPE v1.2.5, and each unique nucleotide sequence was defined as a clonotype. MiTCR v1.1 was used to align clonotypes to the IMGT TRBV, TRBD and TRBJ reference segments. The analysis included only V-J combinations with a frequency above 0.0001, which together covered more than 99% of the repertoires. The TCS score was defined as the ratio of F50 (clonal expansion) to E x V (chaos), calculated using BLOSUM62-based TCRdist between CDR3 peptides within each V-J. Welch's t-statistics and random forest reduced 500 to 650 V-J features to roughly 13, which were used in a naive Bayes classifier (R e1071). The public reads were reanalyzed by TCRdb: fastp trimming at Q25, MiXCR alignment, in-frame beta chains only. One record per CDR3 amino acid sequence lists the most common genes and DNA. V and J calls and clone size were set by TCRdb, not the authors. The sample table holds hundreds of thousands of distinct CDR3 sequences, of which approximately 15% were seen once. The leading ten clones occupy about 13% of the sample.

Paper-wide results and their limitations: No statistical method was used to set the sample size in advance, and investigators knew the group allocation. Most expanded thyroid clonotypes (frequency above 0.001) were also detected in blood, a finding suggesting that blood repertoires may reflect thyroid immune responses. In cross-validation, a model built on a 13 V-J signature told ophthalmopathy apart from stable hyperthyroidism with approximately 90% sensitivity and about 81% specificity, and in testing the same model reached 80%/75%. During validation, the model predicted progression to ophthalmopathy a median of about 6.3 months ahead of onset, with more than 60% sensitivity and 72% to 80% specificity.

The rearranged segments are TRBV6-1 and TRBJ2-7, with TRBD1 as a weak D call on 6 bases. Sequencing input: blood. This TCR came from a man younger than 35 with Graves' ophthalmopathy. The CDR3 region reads CASSPDRDNYEQYF. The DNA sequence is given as TGTGCCAGCAGTCCCGACCGGGACAACTACGAGCAGTACTTC.